These T cell receptor beta chains were read from a single sample in a study of CD8+CD57+ T cells in acquired aplastic anemia. From the reads, TCRdb called clonotypes with MiXCR, one entry per CDR3 protein. The sample includes some 220,000 distinct CDR3 sequences, almost 35% of them seen just once. The sequenced sample was sorted CD4+, CD8+, or CD8+CD57+ T cells (not recorded which) from PBMCs. These receptors came from a human donor in good health, serving as a control. CDR3s include the opening cysteine and the closing phenylalanine or tryptophan. A D gene is named only where the DNA matches it firmly. Size tells how often a clone was seen (once, few, many) or the class of an expanded clone, and some rows leave it out.

V gene	clone size	J gene	D gene	CDR3 DNA	CDR3 protein
TRBV12-3/TRBV12-4	NA	TRBJ2-7	NA	TGTGCCAGCAGTTTAGACAAGGAACAGTACTTC	CASSLDKEQYF
TRBV5-1	NA	TRBJ1-1	TRBD1	TGCGCCAGCGGGACAGGGGAAGAAAACACTGAAGCTTTCTTT	CASGTGEENTEAFF
TRBV12-3/TRBV12-4	many	TRBJ2-7	TRBD2	TGTGCCAGCAGTCAGTCGGGGGGCGAGCAGTACTTC	CASSQSGGEQYF
TRBV4-2	NA	TRBJ2-1	TRBD2	TGTGCCAGCAGCCAAGCCGGGAGGACCTTGGACAATGAGCAGTTCTTC	CASSQAGRTLDNEQFF
TRBV20-1	NA	TRBJ1-4	TRBD1	TGCAGTGCGAATACAGGGGGAGAAAAACTGTTTTTT	CSANTGGEKLFF
TRBV5-4	NA	TRBJ2-7	TRBD2	TGTGCCAGCAGGAGGGGACTAGCGGCAGAGCAGTACTTC	CASRRGLAAEQYF
TRBV12-3/TRBV12-4	NA	TRBJ1-2	NA	TGTGCCAGCAGTTTAAGGACACCAATCTATGGCTACACCTTC	CASSLRTPIYGYTF
TRBV11-2	NA	TRBJ1-2	TRBD1	TGTGCCAGCAGCTCCCCCCGACAGGGAGGGTATGACTACACCTTC	CASSSPRQGGYDYTF
TRBV20-1	many	TRBJ2-1	NA	TGCAGTGCTAGGTCAGCGACTGGCACCTACAATGAGCAGTTCTTC	CSARSATGTYNEQFF
TRBV20-1	NA	TRBJ2-3	TRBD2	TGCAGTGCGGGAGGGCCTTGGGATACGCAGTATTTT	CSAGGPWDTQYF
TRBV20-1	many	TRBJ1-4	NA	TGCAGTGCACCAGGACAGTTGTCTGATGAAAAACTGTTTTTT	CSAPGQLSDEKLFF
TRBV20-1	many	TRBJ2-1	NA	TGCAGTGCTAGACTCCACAATGAGCAGTTCTTC	CSARLHNEQFF
TRBV11-1	NA	TRBJ1-2	TRBD1	TGTGCCAGCAGCCCTCGGACAGGGGGCGCGGGCTATGGCTACACCTTC	CASSPRTGGAGYGYTF
TRBV7-9	many	TRBJ1-5	TRBD1	TGTGCCAGCAGTCCGTGGGACAGGGACAATCAGCCCCAGCATTTT	CASSPWDRDNQPQHF
TRBV2	many	TRBJ1-3	NA	TGTGCCAGCACCACCGGGACAAGTAACACCATATATTTT	CASTTGTSNTIYF
TRBV5-4	few	TRBJ2-7	TRBD2	TGTGCCAGCAGCGGAGGACTAGGTGTCTACGAGCAGTACTTC	CASSGGLGVYEQYF
TRBV12-3/TRBV12-4	few	TRBJ1-1	NA	TGTGCCAGCAGTTTTGACAGGTTGGGTGAAGCTTTCTTT	CASSFDRLGEAFF
TRBV5-1	NA	TRBJ2-5	NA	TGCGCCAGCAGCTTCGGACAGCTCCAAGAGACCCAGTACTTC	CASSFGQLQETQYF
TRBV6-1	NA	TRBJ1-4	NA	TGTGCCAGCAGTGAATCTCAGTTAATATCCCTGTTTTTT	CASSESQLISLFF
TRBV15	NA	TRBJ1-6	TRBD1	TGTGCCACCAGCAGAGGGACAGGGGTGGGGTCACCCCTCCACTTT	CATSRGTGVGSPLHF
TRBV7-7	many	TRBJ2-5	NA	TGTGCCAGCAGCTTAGGAGGGGCCGGGGAGACCCAGTACTTC	CASSLGGAGETQYF
TRBV6-1	many	TRBJ1-5	TRBD1	TGTGCCAGCAGGGACAGGAACCTTGGCAATCAGCCCCAGCATTTT	CASRDRNLGNQPQHF
TRBV2	NA	TRBJ1-2	TRBD1	TGTGCCAGCAGCTTACGGGACAGATCATTCTATGGCTACACCTTC	CASSLRDRSFYGYTF
TRBV6-1	many	TRBJ1-5	TRBD1	TGTGCCAGCAGGAGGACAGGGGAGGTTCAGCCCCAGCATTTT	CASRRTGEVQPQHF
TRBV7-6	many	TRBJ2-7	NA	TGTGCCAGCAGCCCAATGTACGAGAAAACTTACTACGAGCAGTACTTC	CASSPMYEKTYYEQYF
TRBV11-2	many	TRBJ2-7	TRBD1	TGTGCCAGCAGCTCTGGACCGGGACAGGCTTTATCCCACCCCTACGAGCAGTACTTC	CASSSGPGQALSHPYEQYF
TRBV20-1	many	TRBJ1-1	NA	TGCAGTGCTAGGACAGGAAACACTGAAGCTTTCTTT	CSARTGNTEAFF
TRBV20-1	once	TRBJ1-3	NA	TGCAGTGCTAGATCGAGGGGCCCTGGAAACACCATATATTTT	CSARSRGPGNTIYF
TRBV4-2	few	TRBJ1-3	NA	TGTGCCAGCAGCCAAGAGCCGGCAGCGGGAAACACCATATATTTT	CASSQEPAAGNTIYF
TRBV18	NA	TRBJ2-2	NA	TGTGCCAGCTCACCACTTCCCACCGGGGAGCTGTTTTTT	CASSPLPTGELFF
TRBV12-3/TRBV12-4	NA	TRBJ2-7	NA	TGTGCCAGCAGTTCCTGGACGGATTTCTCTAAAGAGCAGTACTTC	CASSSWTDFSKEQYF